The sequence of this TCR beta chain was determined in a study of OX40 agonist ivuxolimab in advanced cancers. Study-level findings and limits: Researchers report that CD8+ T cells had, on average, more expanded clones than CD4+.

The CDR3 covers 14 residues. Unmatched junction bases numbered 4, after V lost 2 bases and J lost 3 bases. Germline V lookup: CDR1 SGHRS, CDR2 YFSETQ. As concerns this clone: As yet, its antigen is unknown.

TCRdb's table, derived via immunoSEQ multiplex PCR, lists solely in-frame clones and lacks some. The sample has fewer than 85,000 clones; roughly 78% are singletons. This specimen was CD4+ or CD8+ T cells sorted from blood, taken in a trial of the OX40 agonist ivuxolimab. This chain joins TRBV5-1 and TRBJ1-2; 7 bases are a match to TRBD1. The TCR sequence derives from an adult with an advanced solid tumor such as melanoma, head and neck, liver or kidney cancer. CDR3: CASSLQGRDYGYTF. In DNA form, the CDR3 reads TGCGCCAGCAGCTTACAGGGGAGAGACTATGGCTACACCTTC.